This T cell receptor beta chain was documented in a study of cytotoxic CD8 clonotypes in ibrutinib-treated CLL. Regarding the study as a whole: Public clonotypes (which were uncommon) either contracted or remained stable on treatment. Sampling times differed between sustained-remission and progressing patients. Clonality went up at the time of ibrutinib response, stayed stable in sustained remission, and later dropped back toward its baseline level at progression. Clonality measured at baseline exceeded age-matched healthy donors, tracking circulating CD8+ T-cell counts.

Assay: immunoSEQ multiplex PCR; the TCRdb copy retains only in-frame clones and omits some. The data contain 300,000 or so clones, 67% of them singletons. For this clone: Its antigen is still unknown.

The source of this sequence is a human donor with chronic lymphocytic leukemia. The sequenced sample was PBMCs, obtained after 36 months of ibrutinib treatment.

As DNA, the CDR3 is TGCGCCAGCAGCTTCGGCGGAGGAACCTACAATGAGCAGTTCTTC. Its protein is CASSFGGGTYNEQFF. The V call is TRBV5-1, the J call TRBJ2-1, with D perhaps TRBD2 (5 bases). Germline CDR1 SGHRS, CDR2 YFSETQ. The CDR3 covers 15 residues. The V and J ends lost 2 bases and 2 bases respectively, with 11 bases between them. The whole variable domain, remainder taken from reference TRBV5-1 and TRBJ2-1, is KAGVTQTPRYLIKTRGQQVTLSCSPISGHRSVSWYQQTPGQGLQFLFEYFSETQRNKGNFPGRFSGRQFSNSRSEMNVSTLELGDSALYLCASSFGGGTYNEQFFGPGTRLTVL.